These T cell receptor beta chains were read from a single sample in a study of blood T cells in healthy people across ages. TCRdb redid the calling of the 5' RACE reads with MiXCR, one entry per CDR3 protein. The sample has 1.5 million to 1.9 million distinct CDR3 sequences, 42% seen once. Sequences were obtained from blood. These TCRs come from a woman aged 18 to 35 in good health. The CDR3 runs from the conserved cysteine through the conserved F or W. A D gene is named only where the DNA matches it firmly. Not all rows give a size; the values are once, few, many and, for expanded clones, a class.

j_gene: TRBJ2-5
abundance: .
v_gene: TRBV7-2
d_gene: .
CDR3nt: TGTGCCAGCAGCTTAGCTGGGACAATAGAGACCCAGTACTTC
CDR3aa: CASSLAGTIETQYF

j_gene: TRBJ2-7
abundance: .
v_gene: TRBV5-1
d_gene: .
CDR3nt: TGCGCCAGCAGCCTGGATTCTTGGTCGGGGCAGTACTTC
CDR3aa: CASSLDSWSGQYF

j_gene: TRBJ1-4
abundance: .
v_gene: TRBV12-3/TRBV12-4
d_gene: .
CDR3nt: TGTGCCAGCAGAACTACAGTGAGAGGGCTCACGGGTAATGAAAAACTGTTTTTT
CDR3aa: CASRTTVRGLTGNEKLFF

j_gene: TRBJ2-3
abundance: .
v_gene: TRBV7-2
d_gene: .
CDR3nt: TGTGCCAGCAGCGGATCCCCCCTAGGAGATACGCAGTATTTT
CDR3aa: CASSGSPLGDTQYF

j_gene: TRBJ2-1
abundance: .
v_gene: TRBV11-2
d_gene: .
CDR3nt: TGTGCCAGCAGCTTCTCTCGGGTCGGGGCCCATGAGCAGTTCTTC
CDR3aa: CASSFSRVGAHEQFF

j_gene: TRBJ1-2
abundance: .
v_gene: TRBV6-2/TRBV6-3
d_gene: .
CDR3nt: TGTGCCAGCACCCGCCTTAGTTTTGGAGACGCCTATGGCTACACCTTC
CDR3aa: CASTRLSFGDAYGYTF

j_gene: TRBJ2-7
abundance: few
v_gene: TRBV25-1
d_gene: .
CDR3nt: TGTGCCAGCAGTGAGTCACGGGGAGCCTACGAGCAGTACTTC
CDR3aa: CASSESRGAYEQYF

j_gene: TRBJ1-1
abundance: once
v_gene: TRBV6-2/TRBV6-3
d_gene: .
CDR3nt: TGTGCCAGCCAGAGAATTCGCGCTGAAGCTTTCTTT
CDR3aa: CASQRIRAEAFF

j_gene: TRBJ2-3
abundance: few
v_gene: TRBV12-3/TRBV12-4
d_gene: .
CDR3nt: TGTGCCAGCAGTGACCGAGGGAGTCCCCTCACAGATACGCAGTATTTT
CDR3aa: CASSDRGSPLTDTQYF

j_gene: TRBJ1-6
abundance: few
v_gene: TRBV14
d_gene: TRBD1
CDR3nt: TGTGCCAGCAGCCGGACAGGGAGTTATAATTCACCCCTCCACTTT
CDR3aa: CASSRTGSYNSPLHF

j_gene: TRBJ2-1
abundance: .
v_gene: TRBV5-1
d_gene: TRBD2
CDR3nt: TGCGCCAGCAGTTTGACACTAGCGGGGGGCCGCGAGTTCTTC
CDR3aa: CASSLTLAGGREFF

j_gene: TRBJ1-2
abundance: .
v_gene: TRBV10-3
d_gene: TRBD1
CDR3nt: TGTGCCATCAGTGAGTCGGGGGACAGCGACCACGCTAACTATGGCTACACCTTC
CDR3aa: CAISESGDSDHANYGYTF

j_gene: TRBJ1-5
abundance: few
v_gene: TRBV9
d_gene: TRBD1
CDR3nt: TGTGCCAGCAGCGTAGGGCAGGGGGGAAGCAATCAGCCCCAGCATTTT
CDR3aa: CASSVGQGGSNQPQHF

j_gene: TRBJ2-3
abundance: .
v_gene: TRBV20-1
d_gene: .
CDR3nt: TGCAGTACATTATTGCAGGCAGATACGCAGTATTTT
CDR3aa: CSTLLQADTQYF

j_gene: TRBJ2-6
abundance: .
v_gene: TRBV27
d_gene: .
CDR3nt: TGTGCCAGCAGTTATTTGCATGGTTTTGGGGCCAACGTCCTGACTTTC
CDR3aa: CASSYLHGFGANVLTF

j_gene: TRBJ1-6
abundance: few
v_gene: TRBV12-3/TRBV12-4
d_gene: .
CDR3nt: TGTGCCAGCAGGCGGGCAGGGTATAATTCACCCCTCCACTTT
CDR3aa: CASRRAGYNSPLHF

j_gene: TRBJ2-7
abundance: few
v_gene: TRBV21-1
d_gene: .
CDR3nt: TGTGCCAGCAGCAAAGGGAGGGTTCCTCCCTACGAGCAGTACTTC
CDR3aa: CASSKGRVPPYEQYF

j_gene: TRBJ2-5
abundance: once
v_gene: TRBV7-2
d_gene: .
CDR3nt: TGTGCCGGCAGTTTAGGAAGAAAGAGGGATCAAGAGACCCAGTACTTC
CDR3aa: CAGSLGRKRDQETQYF

j_gene: TRBJ2-5
abundance: few
v_gene: TRBV7-2
d_gene: .
CDR3nt: TGTGCCAGCAGCTTTGATCTAAAAGAGACCCAGTACTTC
CDR3aa: CASSFDLKETQYF

j_gene: TRBJ2-7
abundance: few
v_gene: TRBV28
d_gene: TRBD1
CDR3nt: TGTGCCAGCAGTACGACGAGGCAGGGGGAGATGCAGTACTTC
CDR3aa: CASSTTRQGEMQYF

j_gene: TRBJ2-7
abundance: once
v_gene: TRBV29-1
d_gene: .
CDR3nt: TGCAGCGTTGTGGTGTTGTCTTACGAGCAGTACTTC
CDR3aa: CSVVVLSYEQYF

j_gene: TRBJ1-1
abundance: .
v_gene: TRBV14
d_gene: .
CDR3nt: TGTGCCAGCAGCCAAGACGACTGGGGGTCCACTGAAGCTTTCTTT
CDR3aa: CASSQDDWGSTEAFF

j_gene: TRBJ1-2
abundance: .
v_gene: TRBV29-1
d_gene: .
CDR3nt: TGCAGCGTGGGGACATACCATGGCTACACCTTC
CDR3aa: CSVGTYHGYTF

j_gene: TRBJ2-1
abundance: .
v_gene: TRBV6-5
d_gene: .
CDR3nt: TGTGCCAGCGCCCTGGAGGGTTCAACCTTCTACAATGAGCAGTTCTTC
CDR3aa: CASALEGSTFYNEQFF

j_gene: TRBJ2-5
abundance: few
v_gene: TRBV3-1
d_gene: TRBD2
CDR3nt: TGTGCCAGCAGCCCGGGACTAGCGGGGGCGACAGCGGAAGAGACCCAGTACTTC
CDR3aa: CASSPGLAGATAEETQYF

j_gene: TRBJ2-1
abundance: few
v_gene: TRBV7-8
d_gene: TRBD2
CDR3nt: TGTGCCAGCAGCTTGCCGGGACTAGGGGCAAATGAGCAGTTCTTC
CDR3aa: CASSLPGLGANEQFF

j_gene: TRBJ1-2
abundance: few
v_gene: TRBV12-3/TRBV12-4
d_gene: .
CDR3nt: TGTGCCAGCAGTCTCCGGGGAGGAAGGTCCTATGGCTACACCTTC
CDR3aa: CASSLRGGRSYGYTF

j_gene: TRBJ2-1
abundance: .
v_gene: TRBV3-1
d_gene: TRBD1
CDR3nt: TGTGCCAGCAGCCAAGCGGGACAGGGTTACAATGAGCAGTTCTTC
CDR3aa: CASSQAGQGYNEQFF

j_gene: TRBJ2-3
abundance: .
v_gene: TRBV9
d_gene: .
CDR3nt: TGTGCCAGCAGCGCACACTACACAGATACGCAGTATTTT
CDR3aa: CASSAHYTDTQYF

j_gene: TRBJ2-2
abundance: .
v_gene: TRBV29-1
d_gene: .
CDR3nt: TGCAGCGTTTTAGGGGGAGTGAACACCGGGGAGCTGTTTTTT
CDR3aa: CSVLGGVNTGELFF

j_gene: TRBJ2-7
abundance: .
v_gene: TRBV12-3/TRBV12-4
d_gene: TRBD1
CDR3nt: TGTGCCAGCAGTTTTGTAGGACAGGGGGCCTACGAGCAGTACTTC
CDR3aa: CASSFVGQGAYEQYF

j_gene: TRBJ2-5
abundance: few
v_gene: TRBV5-1
d_gene: .
CDR3nt: TGCGCCAGCAGCTTGCAGCTCTCAGAGACCCAGTACTTC
CDR3aa: CASSLQLSETQYF

j_gene: TRBJ2-7
abundance: .
v_gene: TRBV20-1
d_gene: .
CDR3nt: TGCAGTCCTCTTAAGGGCTACGAGCAGTACTTC
CDR3aa: CSPLKGYEQYF

j_gene: TRBJ2-1
abundance: .
v_gene: TRBV27
d_gene: TRBD1
CDR3nt: TGTGCCAGCAGTTATGGCAGGGGGCTTTCATACGAGCAGTTCTTC
CDR3aa: CASSYGRGLSYEQFF

j_gene: TRBJ2-7
abundance: .
v_gene: TRBV27
d_gene: .
CDR3nt: TGTGCCAGCAGTTTAAACTCGGCGACCTACGAGCAGTACTTC
CDR3aa: CASSLNSATYEQYF

j_gene: TRBJ2-3
abundance: .
v_gene: TRBV9
d_gene: TRBD2
CDR3nt: TGTGCCAGCAGCGTTATAGCGGGAGGGCCTATAGATACGCAGTATTTT
CDR3aa: CASSVIAGGPIDTQYF

j_gene: TRBJ2-3
abundance: .
v_gene: TRBV20-1
d_gene: .
CDR3nt: TGCAGTGCTGAGCCGTCTAGGGGGGGGCCCACAGATACGCAGTATTTT
CDR3aa: CSAEPSRGGPTDTQYF